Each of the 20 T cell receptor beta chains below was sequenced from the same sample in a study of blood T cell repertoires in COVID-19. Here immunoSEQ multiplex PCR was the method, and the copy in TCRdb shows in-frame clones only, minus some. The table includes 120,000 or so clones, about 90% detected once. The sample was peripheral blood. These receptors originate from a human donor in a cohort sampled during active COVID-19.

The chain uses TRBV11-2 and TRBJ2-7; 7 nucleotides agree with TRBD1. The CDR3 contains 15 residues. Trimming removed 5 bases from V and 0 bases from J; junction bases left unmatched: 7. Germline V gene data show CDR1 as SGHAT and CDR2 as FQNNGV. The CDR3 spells CASSQNRDSSYEQYF. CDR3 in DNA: TGTGCCAGCAGCCAAAACCGGGACAGCTCCTACGAGCAGTACTTC.

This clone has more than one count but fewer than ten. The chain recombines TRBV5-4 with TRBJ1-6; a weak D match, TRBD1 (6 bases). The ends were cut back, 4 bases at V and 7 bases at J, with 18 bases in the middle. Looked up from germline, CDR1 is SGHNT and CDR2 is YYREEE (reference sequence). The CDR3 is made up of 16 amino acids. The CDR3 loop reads CASSAPLGAQNSPLHF. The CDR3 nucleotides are TGTGCCAGCAGCGCCCCTCTGGGGGCGCAGAATTCACCCCTCCACTTT.

CDR3 bases: TGTGCCAGCAGCCCGGACAGGAACAATTCACCCCTCCACTTT. Protein product: CASSPDRNNSPLHF. The chain uses TRBV7-9 and TRBJ1-6, with TRBD1 matching 7 bases. V lost 5 bases to trimming and J lost 7 bases; unmatched junction nucleotides: 5. Germline V CDR1 and CDR2: SEHNR, FQNEAQ (reference sequence). This CDR3 contains 14 residues.

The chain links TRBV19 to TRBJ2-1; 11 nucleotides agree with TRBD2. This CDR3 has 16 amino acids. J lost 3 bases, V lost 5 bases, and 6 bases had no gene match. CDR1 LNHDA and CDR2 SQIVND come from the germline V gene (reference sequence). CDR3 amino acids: CASSSTSGGHYNEQFF. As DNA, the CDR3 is TGTGCCAGTAGTTCCACTAGCGGGGGACACTACAATGAGCAGTTCTTC.

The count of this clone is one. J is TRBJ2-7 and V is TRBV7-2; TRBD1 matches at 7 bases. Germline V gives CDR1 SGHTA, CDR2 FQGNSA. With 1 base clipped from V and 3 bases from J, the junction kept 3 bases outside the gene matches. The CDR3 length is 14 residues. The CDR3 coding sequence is TGTGCCAGCAGCTTAGGACGACAGGGCTACGAGCAGTACTTC. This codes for CASSLGRQGYEQYF.

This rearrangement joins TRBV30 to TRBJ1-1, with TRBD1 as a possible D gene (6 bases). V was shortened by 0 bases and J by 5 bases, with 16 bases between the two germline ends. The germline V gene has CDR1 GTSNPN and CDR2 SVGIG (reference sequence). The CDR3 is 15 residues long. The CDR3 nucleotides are TGTGCCTGGAGTGTACTGCAGGGGCGCTGGACTGAAGCTTTCTTT. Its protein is CAWSVLQGRWTEAFF.

The CDR3 region is CSAQTVDTQYF. DNA of the CDR3: TGCAGTGCGCAGACAGTGGATACGCAGTATTTT. The rearrangement joins TRBV20-1 to TRBJ2-3, with D possibly TRBD1 on 5 matching bases. Germline V gives CDR1 DFQATT, CDR2 SNEGSKA (reference sequence). The V end was cut by 6 bases, the J end by 6 bases, with 10 bases between. CDR3 size: 11 residues.

The CDR3 spells CASSLGLAGGPYVQFF. CDR3 sequence (DNA): TGTGCCAGCAGCCTGGGACTAGCGGGAGGGCCGTATGTGCAGTTCTTC. This chain uses TRBV3-1 (or the pseudogene TRBV3-2) with TRBJ2-1, with TRBD2 matching over 16 bases. This CDR3 region has 16 residues. V gave up 4 bases and J gave up 12 bases; unmatched junction bases: 9. CDR1 is LGHDT and CDR2 is YNNKEL in the germline V gene (reference sequence).

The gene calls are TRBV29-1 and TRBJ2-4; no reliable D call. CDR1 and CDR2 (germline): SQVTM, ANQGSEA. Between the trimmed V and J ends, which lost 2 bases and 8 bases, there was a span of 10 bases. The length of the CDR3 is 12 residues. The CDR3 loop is CSVEPVTDIQYF. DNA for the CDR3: TGCAGCGTTGAACCAGTAACAGACATTCAGTACTTC.

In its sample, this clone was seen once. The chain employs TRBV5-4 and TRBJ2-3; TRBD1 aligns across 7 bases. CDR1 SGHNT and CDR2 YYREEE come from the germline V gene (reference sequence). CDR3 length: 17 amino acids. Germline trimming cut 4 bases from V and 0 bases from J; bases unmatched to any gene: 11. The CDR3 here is CASSPQGVKSSTDTQYF. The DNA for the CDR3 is TGTGCCAGCAGCCCCCAGGGGGTTAAGAGCAGCACAGATACGCAGTATTTT.

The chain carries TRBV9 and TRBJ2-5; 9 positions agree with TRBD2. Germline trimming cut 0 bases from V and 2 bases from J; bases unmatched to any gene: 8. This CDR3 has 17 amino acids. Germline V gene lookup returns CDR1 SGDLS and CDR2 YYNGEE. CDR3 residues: CASSVGEAGGRQETQYF. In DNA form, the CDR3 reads TGTGCCAGCAGCGTAGGGGAAGCGGGGGGTCGGCAAGAGACCCAGTACTTC.

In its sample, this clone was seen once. CDR3 nucleotide sequence: TGTGCCAGCAGTCGTGGTGGGGGTAGCGGGAGTTACAATGAGCAGTTCTTC. Translating it yields CASSRGGGSGSYNEQFF. The V call is TRBV27, the J call TRBJ2-1; TRBD2 matches 9 bases. There are 17 residues in the CDR3. V lost 5 bases to trimming and J lost 4 bases; unmatched junction nucleotides: 12. Germline V gene lookup returns CDR1 MNHEY and CDR2 SMNVEV (reference sequence).

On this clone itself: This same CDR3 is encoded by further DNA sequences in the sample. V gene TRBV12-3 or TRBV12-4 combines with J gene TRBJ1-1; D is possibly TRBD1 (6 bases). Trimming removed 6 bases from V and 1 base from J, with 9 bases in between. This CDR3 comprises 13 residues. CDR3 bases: TGTGCCAGCAGCCTACAGGGGAACACTGAAGCTTTCTTT. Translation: CASSLQGNTEAFF.

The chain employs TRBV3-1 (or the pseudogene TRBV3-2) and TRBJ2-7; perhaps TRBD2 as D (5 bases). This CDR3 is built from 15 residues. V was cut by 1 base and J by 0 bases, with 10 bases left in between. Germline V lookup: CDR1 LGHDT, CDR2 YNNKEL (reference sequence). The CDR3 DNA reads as TGTGCCAGCAGCCAAGGGGCAGAGGGCTCCTACGAGCAGTACTTC. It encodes CASSQGAEGSYEQYF.

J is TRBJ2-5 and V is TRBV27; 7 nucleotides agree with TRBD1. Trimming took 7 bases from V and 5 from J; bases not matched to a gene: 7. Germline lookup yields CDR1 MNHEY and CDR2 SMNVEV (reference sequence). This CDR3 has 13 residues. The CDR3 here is CASNQQGRETQYF. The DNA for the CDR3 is TGTGCCAGCAACCAACAGGGGCGGGAGACCCAGTACTTC.

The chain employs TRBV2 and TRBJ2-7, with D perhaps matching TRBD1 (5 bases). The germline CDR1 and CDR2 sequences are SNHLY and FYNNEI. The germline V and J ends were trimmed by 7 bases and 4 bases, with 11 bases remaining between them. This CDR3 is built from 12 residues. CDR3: CASTMTDYEQYF. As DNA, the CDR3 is TGTGCCAGCACCATGACAGATTACGAGCAGTACTTC.

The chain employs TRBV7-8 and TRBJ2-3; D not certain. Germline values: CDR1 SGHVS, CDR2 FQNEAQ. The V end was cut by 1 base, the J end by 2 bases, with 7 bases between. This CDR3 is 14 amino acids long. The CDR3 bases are TGTGCCAGCAGCTTAGACTACTCCACAGATACGCAGTATTTT. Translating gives CASSLDYSTDTQYF.

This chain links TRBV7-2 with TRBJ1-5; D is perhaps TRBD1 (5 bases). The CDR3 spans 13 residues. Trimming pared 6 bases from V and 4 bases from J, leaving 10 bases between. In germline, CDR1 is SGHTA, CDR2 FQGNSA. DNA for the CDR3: TGTGCCAGCAGTCTCGACAGAAATCAGCCCCAGCATTTT. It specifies CASSLDRNQPQHF. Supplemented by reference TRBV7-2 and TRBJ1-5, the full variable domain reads GAGVSQSPSNKVTEKGKDVELRCDPISGHTALYWYRQSLGQGLEFLIYFQGNSAPDKSGLPSDRFSAERTGGSVSTLTIQRTQQEDSAVYLCASSLDRNQPQHFGDGTRLSIL.

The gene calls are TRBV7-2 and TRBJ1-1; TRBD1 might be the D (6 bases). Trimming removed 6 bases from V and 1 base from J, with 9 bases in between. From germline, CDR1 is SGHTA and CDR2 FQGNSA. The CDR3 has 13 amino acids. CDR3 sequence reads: CASSRGGNTEAFF. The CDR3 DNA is TGTGCCAGCAGTAGAGGGGGGAACACTGAAGCTTTCTTT.

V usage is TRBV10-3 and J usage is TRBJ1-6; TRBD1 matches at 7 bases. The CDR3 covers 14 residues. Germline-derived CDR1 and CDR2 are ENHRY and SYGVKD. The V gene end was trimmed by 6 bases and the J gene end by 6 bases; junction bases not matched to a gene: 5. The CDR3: CAIRGTASNSPLHF. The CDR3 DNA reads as TGTGCCATCAGGGGGACAGCGAGTAATTCACCCCTCCACTTT.